This T cell receptor beta chain stems from a study of blood T cells in healthy people across ages. Background on the study: About one barcoded beta molecule per two T cells was captured by template switching.

Overall study results and limits: As age increased, TCR beta diversity per million T cells fell in a roughly linear fashion.

With a J-beta primer mix and a sample-barcoded 5' primer, a second PCR ran 7 to 11 cycles. TCRdb used MiXCR to reprocess the 5' RACE reads, holding one entry per CDR3 protein. The sample contains about 670,000 distinct CDR3 sequences, over 40% of which appear only once. V lost 5 bases to trimming and J lost 7 bases, with 18 bases between them. This CDR3 is 14 amino acids long. The germline CDR1 and CDR2 sequences are ENHRY and SYGVKD. This clonotype was picked up one time. Its matching antigen is unknown. A much more abundant neighbour one base away suggests this may be a read error. Each sample gave at least 6 million isolated PBMCs. Extractions gave at least 6 micrograms of total RNA per sample.

The gene calls are TRBV10-3 and TRBJ2-7, with a weak D call TRBD2 (6 bases). Sequencing was done on a sample of blood. The sequence was obtained from a woman older than 75 in good health. The chain's CDR3 is CAISPGESYNEQYF. The CDR3 DNA reads TGTGCCATCAGTCCGGGGGAGTCATACAATGAGCAGTACTTC.